This T cell receptor (beta chain) was profiled in a study of T cells expressing NK-cell markers. About the research overall: The authors derived TCR beta repertoires from sorted CD3+CD56+NKG2C+, CD3+CD56+NKG2C- and CD3+CD56-NKG2C+ T cells. The authors sequenced eight donors, of whom seven were HCMV-seropositive and one was seronegative. Study results and limitations: Of the CD8+ T cell pool in six donors, about 1.0-8% was accounted for by dominant NKG2C+ clonotypes.

The CDR3 sequence is 15 residues long. Germline CDR1 SGHKS, CDR2 YYEKEE (reference sequence). Regarding this clonotype: Its antigen is unidentified.

One entry per CDR3 protein, without DNA, is what TCRdb gives after re-calling the 5' RACE reads. The sample totals 400,000 to 450,000 distinct CDR3 sequences; its top ten clones hold 7.3%. The clonotype was recovered from a woman between 18 and 75 years old in good health. The V call is TRBV5-5, the J call TRBJ2-7. The sample taken for sequencing was blood T cells: a sorted CD56 or NKG2C T cell subset, CD4+ or CD8+ T cells, or bulk PBMC T cells (not recorded which). This CDR3 is CASSVLLTNSYEQYF.